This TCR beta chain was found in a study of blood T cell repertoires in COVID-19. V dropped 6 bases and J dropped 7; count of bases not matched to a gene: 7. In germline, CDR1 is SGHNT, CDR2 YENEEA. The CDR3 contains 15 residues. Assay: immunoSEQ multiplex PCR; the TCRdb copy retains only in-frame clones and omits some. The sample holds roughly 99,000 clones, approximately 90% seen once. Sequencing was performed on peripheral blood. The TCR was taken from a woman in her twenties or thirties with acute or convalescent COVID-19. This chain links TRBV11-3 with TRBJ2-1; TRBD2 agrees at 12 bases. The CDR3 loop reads CASSQRLAGVNEQFF. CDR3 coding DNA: TGTGCCAGCAGTCAAAGACTAGCGGGAGTTAATGAGCAGTTCTTC.